The sequence of this T cell receptor beta chain was determined in a study of blood T cells in healthy people across ages. Unmatched junction bases numbered 20, after V lost 1 base and J lost 7 bases. This CDR3 has 19 residues. Germline V lookup: CDR1 MGHRA, CDR2 YSYEKL. This clonotype was observed a handful of times. The authors ran a second PCR of 7 to 11 cycles using a sample-barcoded 5' primer and a J-beta primer mix. TCRdb fed the 5' RACE reads into MiXCR, producing one record per CDR3 protein. The repertoire consists of approximately 1,700,000 distinct CDR3 sequences, with roughly two fifths occurring once and the leading ten covering approximately 22%.

The sequencing sample was made of blood. This receptor was obtained from a human donor in good health. V and J are TRBV4-1 and TRBJ1-2, with 8 nucleotides matching TRBD1. This CDR3 is CASSQALTRTGQGTSGYTF. The DNA of the CDR3 is TGCGCCAGCAGCCAAGCCCTCACACGGACCGGACAGGGAACGAGTGGCTACACCTTC.